This is a list of T cell receptor beta chains from one sample in a study of human T cells and chemical hapten exposure. TCRdb itself ran the RACE reads through MiXCR, one entry per CDR3 protein. This table has fewer than 400,000 distinct CDR3 sequences, approximately 6.9% appearing once. The input for sequencing was whole blood, taken in connection with sensitization to the hapten diphenylcyclopropenone (DPC). The receptors were sampled from a woman between 18 and 29 years old with alopecia areata. Some clones in this sample may be carry-over from other donors' samples. Both conserved end residues are part of each CDR3. D genes are given only for firm matches. The size entry is marked missing in some rows and otherwise reads once, few, many or a size class.

size: .; D: .; V: TRBV20-1; J: TRBJ1-5; CDR3: CSARDSLLHSNQPQHF; DNA: TGCAGTGCTAGAGATTCCCTTTTGCATAGCAATCAGCCCCAGCATTTT
size: .; D: .; V: TRBV2; J: TRBJ2-7; CDR3: CASSPTVSSYEQYF; DNA: TGTGCCAGCTCCCCGACAGTTAGCTCCTACGAGCAGTACTTC
size: many; D: .; V: TRBV4-3; J: TRBJ2-5; CDR3: CASRACEETQYF; DNA: TGCGCCAGCAGGGCCTGCGAGGAGACCCAGTACTTC
size: many; D: TRBD2; V: TRBV7-9; J: TRBJ2-3; CDR3: CASSPPRASGGASTDTQYF; DNA: TGTGCCAGCAGCCCCCCCCGGGCTAGCGGGGGGGCAAGCACAGATACGCAGTATTTT
size: .; D: TRBD1; V: TRBV12-5; J: TRBJ1-2; CDR3: CASGPSSDREGAYGYTF; DNA: TGTGCTAGTGGTCCCTCTTCGGACAGGGAAGGGGCCTATGGCTACACCTTC
size: .; D: .; V: TRBV20-1; J: TRBJ2-3; CDR3: CSARPTEAPQYF; DNA: TGCAGTGCTAGACCAACTGAGGCGCCGCAGTATTTT
size: .; D: .; V: TRBV2; J: TRBJ1-5; CDR3: CASKRDPNQPQHF; DNA: TGTGCCAGCAAACGGGATCCCAATCAGCCCCAGCATTTT
size: .; D: .; V: TRBV27; J: TRBJ1-3; CDR3: CASRGRYSGNTIYF; DNA: TGTGCCAGCAGGGGACGGTACTCTGGAAACACCATATATTTT
size: many; D: TRBD2; V: TRBV3-1; J: TRBJ2-3; CDR3: CASSPLRGGADTQYF; DNA: TGTGCCAGCAGCCCCCTGCGGGGGGGCGCAGATACGCAGTATTTT
size: few; D: TRBD1; V: TRBV6-5; J: TRBJ1-4; CDR3: CASSPGTGGEKLFF; DNA: TGTGCCAGCAGCCCTGGGACAGGGGGTGAAAAACTGTTTTTT
size: few; D: .; V: TRBV29-1; J: TRBJ1-2; CDR3: CSVEDRLGGYGYTF; DNA: TGCAGCGTTGAAGATCGATTGGGCGGTTATGGCTACACCTTC
size: many; D: .; V: TRBV28; J: TRBJ2-4; CDR3: CASTPAGFEAKNIQYF; DNA: TGTGCCAGCACCCCCGCGGGGTTTGAGGCCAAAAACATTCAGTACTTC
size: few; D: TRBD2; V: TRBV6-2/TRBV6-3; J: TRBJ2-3; CDR3: CASSYEVLAGSTDTQYF; DNA: TGTGCCAGCAGTTATGAGGTCCTAGCGGGTAGCACAGATACGCAGTATTTT
size: .; D: .; V: TRBV12-3/TRBV12-4; J: TRBJ2-7; CDR3: CASSLGGTGGYEQYF; DNA: TGTGCCAGCAGTTTGGGGGGGACAGGAGGCTACGAGCAGTACTTC
size: few; D: TRBD2; V: TRBV4-3; J: TRBJ2-7; CDR3: CASSQDPLAGRHPYEQYF; DNA: TGCGCCAGCAGCCAAGACCCTTTAGCGGGCCGCCATCCTTACGAGCAGTACTTC
size: many; D: TRBD2; V: TRBV7-2; J: TRBJ2-7; CDR3: CASSLSRTSVYEQYF; DNA: TGTGCCAGCAGCTTAAGTAGGACTAGCGTCTACGAGCAGTACTTC
size: .; D: .; V: TRBV28; J: TRBJ1-2; CDR3: CASRLTGGVYGYTF; DNA: TGTGCCAGCAGACTCACGGGGGGCGTCTATGGCTACACCTTC
size: few; D: .; V: TRBV7-8; J: TRBJ2-7; CDR3: CASSAGPTALEQYF; DNA: TGTGCCAGCAGCGCGGGACCCACAGCCCTCGAGCAGTACTTC
size: few; D: TRBD1; V: TRBV7-4; J: TRBJ1-1; CDR3: CASSHRGDETEAFF; DNA: TGTGCCAGCAGCCACAGGGGAGATGAGACTGAAGCTTTCTTT
size: many; D: TRBD2; V: TRBV12-3/TRBV12-4; J: TRBJ2-5; CDR3: CASSLTSGEETQYF; DNA: TGTGCCAGCAGTTTAACTAGCGGGGAAGAGACCCAGTACTTC
size: .; D: .; V: TRBV13; J: TRBJ2-3; CDR3: CASSTRTTTNTDTQYF; DNA: TGTGCCAGCAGCACTCGGACTACAACAAACACAGATACGCAGTATTTT
size: .; D: .; V: TRBV18; J: TRBJ1-5; CDR3: CASSAGDSESAQHF; DNA: TGTGCCAGCTCGGCAGGGGACTCCGAGTCCGCCCAGCATTTT
size: .; D: .; V: TRBV28; J: TRBJ2-7; CDR3: CASSRGPTLTYEQYF; DNA: TGTGCCAGCAGTCGAGGACCTACACTAACCTACGAGCAGTACTTC
size: .; D: TRBD1; V: TRBV6-7; J: TRBJ1-3; CDR3: CASSYRKDRPEASSGNTIYF; DNA: TGTGCCAGCAGTTACCGAAAGGACAGGCCCGAAGCAAGCTCTGGAAACACCATATATTTT
size: .; D: TRBD1; V: TRBV20-1; J: TRBJ2-4; CDR3: CSAILTGVAKNIQYF; DNA: TGCAGTGCCATACTTACAGGGGTGGCCAAAAACATTCAGTACTTC
size: many; D: .; V: TRBV12-3/TRBV12-4; J: TRBJ1-1; CDR3: CASKGIEAFF; DNA: TGTGCCAGCAAAGGGATTGAAGCTTTCTTT
size: few; D: TRBD1; V: TRBV23-1; J: TRBJ2-5; CDR3: CASSQTGLKTQYF; DNA: TGCGCCAGCAGTCAGACAGGGTTGAAGACCCAGTACTTC
size: .; D: .; V: TRBV3-1; J: TRBJ2-3; CDR3: CASSSSPGVTDTQYF; DNA: TGTGCCAGCAGCTCCTCCCCGGGCGTCACAGATACGCAGTATTTT
size: .; D: TRBD1; V: TRBV7-2; J: TRBJ1-4; CDR3: CASSLAPRGPDEKLFF; DNA: TGTGCCAGCAGCTTAGCCCCCAGGGGGCCGGATGAAAAACTGTTTTTT
size: many; D: .; V: TRBV4-3; J: TRBJ2-1; CDR3: CASSQEAEREQFF; DNA: TGCGCCAGCAGCCAAGAGGCGGAACGTGAGCAGTTCTTC
size: many; D: .; V: TRBV6-5; J: TRBJ2-1; CDR3: CASMLRGFNEQFF; DNA: TGTGCCAGCATGTTACGGGGATTTAATGAGCAGTTCTTC
size: few; D: .; V: TRBV11-2; J: TRBJ1-3; CDR3: CASSLDGVAYSGNTIYF; DNA: TGTGCCAGCAGCTTAGATGGCGTAGCTTACTCTGGAAACACCATATATTTT
size: .; D: .; V: TRBV11-2; J: TRBJ1-1; CDR3: CASSLGSLGSGTEAFF; DNA: TGTGCCAGCAGCTTAGGAAGTTTAGGTTCTGGAACTGAAGCTTTCTTT
size: few; D: .; V: TRBV6-2/TRBV6-3; J: TRBJ2-7; CDR3: CASSYSRGFGEQYF; DNA: TGTGCCAGCAGTTACTCGAGGGGTTTCGGCGAGCAGTACTTC
size: .; D: TRBD1; V: TRBV6-2/TRBV6-3; J: TRBJ1-5; CDR3: CASNLRQGVGNQPQHF; DNA: TGTGCCAGCAACCTTCGACAGGGCGTGGGCAATCAGCCCCAGCATTTT
size: many; D: TRBD2; V: TRBV3-1; J: TRBJ2-3; CDR3: CASSQGTSGADTQYF; DNA: TGTGCCAGCAGCCAAGGGACTAGCGGGGCAGATACGCAGTATTTT
size: .; D: .; V: TRBV4-2; J: TRBJ1-2; CDR3: CASSQLSEWDYGYTF; DNA: TGTGCCAGCAGCCAACTTAGTGAATGGGACTATGGCTACACCTTC
size: .; D: .; V: TRBV5-1; J: TRBJ1-1; CDR3: CASTILRPGITEAFF; DNA: TGCGCCAGCACCATTCTCCGTCCGGGGATCACTGAAGCTTTCTTT
size: .; D: .; V: TRBV4-1; J: TRBJ1-2; CDR3: CASSPRWGLRDYGYTF; DNA: TGCGCCAGCAGCCCCCGGTGGGGGTTGCGAGACTATGGCTACACCTTC
size: many; D: .; V: TRBV10-3; J: TRBJ2-6; CDR3: CAISAPQKQGLAGGANVLTF; DNA: TGTGCCATCAGTGCCCCTCAGAAGCAGGGGCTCGCCGGGGGGGCCAACGTCCTGACTTTC
size: few; D: TRBD1; V: TRBV6-2/TRBV6-3; J: TRBJ1-2; CDR3: CASSSGTGFNYGYTF; DNA: TGTGCCAGCAGTTCCGGGACAGGGTTCAACTATGGCTACACCTTC
size: many; D: .; V: TRBV6-5; J: TRBJ2-7; CDR3: CASSYSARGGYEQYF; DNA: TGTGCCAGCAGTTACTCCGCCAGGGGAGGATACGAGCAGTACTTC
size: few; D: TRBD1; V: TRBV6-2/TRBV6-3; J: TRBJ1-1; CDR3: CASSYRDSLEAFF; DNA: TGTGCCAGCAGTTACCGGGACAGCTTAGAAGCTTTCTTT
size: many; D: TRBD1; V: TRBV6-6; J: TRBJ2-7; CDR3: CASSHRQGHEQYF; DNA: TGTGCCAGCAGTCATCGACAGGGCCACGAGCAGTACTTC
size: .; D: TRBD1; V: TRBV5-4; J: TRBJ2-3; CDR3: CASSFSGDRGTDTQYF; DNA: TGTGCCAGCAGCTTTTCCGGTGACAGGGGAACAGATACGCAGTATTTT
size: few; D: .; V: TRBV19; J: TRBJ1-5; CDR3: CASSKHIEYQPQHF; DNA: TGTGCCAGTAGTAAGCACATTGAATATCAGCCCCAGCATTTT